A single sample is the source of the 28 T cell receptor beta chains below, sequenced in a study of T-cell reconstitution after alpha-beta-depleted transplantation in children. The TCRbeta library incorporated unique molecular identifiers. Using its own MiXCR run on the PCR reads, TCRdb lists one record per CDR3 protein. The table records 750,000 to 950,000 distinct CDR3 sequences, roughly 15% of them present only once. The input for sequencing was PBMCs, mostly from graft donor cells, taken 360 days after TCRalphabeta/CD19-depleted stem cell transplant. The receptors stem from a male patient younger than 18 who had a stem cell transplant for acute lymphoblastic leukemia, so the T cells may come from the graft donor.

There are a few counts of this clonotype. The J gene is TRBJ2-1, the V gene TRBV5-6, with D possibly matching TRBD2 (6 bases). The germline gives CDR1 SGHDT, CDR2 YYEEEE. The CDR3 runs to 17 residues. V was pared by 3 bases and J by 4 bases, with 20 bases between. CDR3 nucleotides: TGTGCCAGCAGCTACCCCACGCTTACTAGCCTATACAATGAGCAGTTCTTC. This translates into CASSYPTLTSLYNEQFF.

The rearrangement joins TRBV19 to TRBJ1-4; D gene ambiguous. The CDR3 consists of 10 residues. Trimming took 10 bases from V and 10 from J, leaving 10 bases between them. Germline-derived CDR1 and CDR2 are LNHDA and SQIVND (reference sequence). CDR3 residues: CATHGGKLFF. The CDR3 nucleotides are TGTGCCACCCACGGAGGAAAACTGTTTTTT.

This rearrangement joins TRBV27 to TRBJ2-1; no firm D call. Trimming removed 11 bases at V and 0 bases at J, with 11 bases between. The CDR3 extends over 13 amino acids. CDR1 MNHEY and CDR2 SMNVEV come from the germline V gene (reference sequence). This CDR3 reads CASGGISYNEQFF. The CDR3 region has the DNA TGTGCCTCAGGTGGGATCTCCTACAATGAGCAGTTCTTC.

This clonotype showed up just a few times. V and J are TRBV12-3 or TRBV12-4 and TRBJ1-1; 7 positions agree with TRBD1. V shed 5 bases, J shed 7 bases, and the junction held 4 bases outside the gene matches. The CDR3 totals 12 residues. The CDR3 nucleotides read TGTGCCAGCAGTCTGACAGGGATTGAAGCTTTCTTT. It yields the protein CASSLTGIEAFF.

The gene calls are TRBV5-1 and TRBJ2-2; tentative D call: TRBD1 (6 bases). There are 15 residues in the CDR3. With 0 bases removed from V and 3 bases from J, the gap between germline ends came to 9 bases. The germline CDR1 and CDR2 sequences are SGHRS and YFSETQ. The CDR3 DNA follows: TGCGCCAGCAGCTTGGCTGGACAGTACACCGGGGAGCTGTTTTTT. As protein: CASSLAGQYTGELFF. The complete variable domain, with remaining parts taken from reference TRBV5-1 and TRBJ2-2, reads KAGVTQTPRYLIKTRGQQVTLSCSPISGHRSVSWYQQTPGQGLQFLFEYFSETQRNKGNFPGRFSGRQFSNSRSEMNVSTLELGDSALYLCASSLAGQYTGELFFGEGSRLTVL.

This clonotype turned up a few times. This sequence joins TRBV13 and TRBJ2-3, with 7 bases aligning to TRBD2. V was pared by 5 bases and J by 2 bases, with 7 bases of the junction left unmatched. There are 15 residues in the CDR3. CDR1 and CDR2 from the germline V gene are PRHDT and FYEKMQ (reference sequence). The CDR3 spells CASSAWDYFTDTQYF. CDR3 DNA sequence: TGTGCCAGCAGCGCTTGGGACTACTTCACAGATACGCAGTATTTT.

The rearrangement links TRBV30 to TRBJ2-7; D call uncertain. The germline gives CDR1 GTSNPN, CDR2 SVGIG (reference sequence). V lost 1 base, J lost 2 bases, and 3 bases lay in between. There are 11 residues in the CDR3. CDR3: CAWSAAYEQYF. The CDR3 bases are TGTGCCTGGAGTGCGGCCTACGAGCAGTACTTC.

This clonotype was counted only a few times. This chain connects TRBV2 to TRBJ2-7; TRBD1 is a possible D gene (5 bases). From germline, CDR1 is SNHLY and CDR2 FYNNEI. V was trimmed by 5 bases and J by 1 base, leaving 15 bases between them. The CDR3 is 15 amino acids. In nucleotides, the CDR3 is TGTGCCAGCAGTCTAAATACAGGAATATCCTACGAGCAGTACTTC. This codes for CASSLNTGISYEQYF.

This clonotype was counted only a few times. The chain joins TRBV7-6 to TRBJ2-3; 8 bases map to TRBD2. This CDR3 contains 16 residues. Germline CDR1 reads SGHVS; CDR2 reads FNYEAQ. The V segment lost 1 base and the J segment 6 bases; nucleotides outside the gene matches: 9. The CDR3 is CASSLEGTRIPDTQYF. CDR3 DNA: TGTGCCAGCAGCTTAGAGGGGACTAGAATCCCCGATACGCAGTATTTT. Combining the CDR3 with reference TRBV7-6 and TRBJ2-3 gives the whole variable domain GAGVSQSPRYKVTKRGQDVALRCDPISGHVSLYWYRQALGQGPEFLTYFNYEAQQDKSGLPNDRFSAERPEGSISTLTIQRTEQRDSAMYRCASSLEGTRIPDTQYFGPGTRLTVL.

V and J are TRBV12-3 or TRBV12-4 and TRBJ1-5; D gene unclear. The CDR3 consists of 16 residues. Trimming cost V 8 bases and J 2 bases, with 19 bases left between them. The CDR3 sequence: CASLQKRGMGNQPQHF. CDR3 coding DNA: TGTGCCAGCCTTCAGAAGCGGGGTATGGGCAATCAGCCCCAGCATTTT.

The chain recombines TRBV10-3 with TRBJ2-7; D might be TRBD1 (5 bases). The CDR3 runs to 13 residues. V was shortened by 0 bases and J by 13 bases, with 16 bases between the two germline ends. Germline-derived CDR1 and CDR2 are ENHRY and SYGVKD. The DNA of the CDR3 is TGTGCCATCAGTGAGTCGGAGAATCAGGGTCCTTACTTC. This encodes CAISESENQGPYF.

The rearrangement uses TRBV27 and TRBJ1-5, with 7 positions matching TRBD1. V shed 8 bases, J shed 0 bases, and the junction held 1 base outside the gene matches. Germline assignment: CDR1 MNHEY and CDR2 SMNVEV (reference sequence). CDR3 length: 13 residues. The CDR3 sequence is CASGTDSNQPQHF. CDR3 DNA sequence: TGTGCCAGCGGGACAGATAGCAATCAGCCCCAGCATTTT.

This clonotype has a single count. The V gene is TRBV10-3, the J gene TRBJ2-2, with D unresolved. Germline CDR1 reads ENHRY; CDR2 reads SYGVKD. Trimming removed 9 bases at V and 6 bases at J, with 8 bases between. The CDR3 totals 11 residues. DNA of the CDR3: TGTGCCATTCAATTCTCCGGGGAGCTGTTTTTT. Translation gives CAIQFSGELFF.

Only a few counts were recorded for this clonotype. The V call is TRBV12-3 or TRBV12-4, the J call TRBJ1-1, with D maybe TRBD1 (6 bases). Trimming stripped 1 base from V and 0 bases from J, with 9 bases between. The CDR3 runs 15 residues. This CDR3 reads CASSLEGQMNTEAFF. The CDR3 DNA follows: TGTGCCAGCAGTTTAGAAGGACAGATGAACACTGAAGCTTTCTTT.

The CDR3 reads CASSQRQGRPTDTQYF. CDR3 sequence (DNA): TGCGCCAGCAGCCAGCGCCAGGGGAGACCCACAGATACGCAGTATTTT. J is TRBJ2-3 and V is TRBV4-3; tentatively, D is TRBD1 (6 bases). In germline, CDR1 is LGHNA, CDR2 YSLEER. Trimming took 3 bases from V and 2 from J, leaving 15 bases between them. This CDR3 region has 16 residues.

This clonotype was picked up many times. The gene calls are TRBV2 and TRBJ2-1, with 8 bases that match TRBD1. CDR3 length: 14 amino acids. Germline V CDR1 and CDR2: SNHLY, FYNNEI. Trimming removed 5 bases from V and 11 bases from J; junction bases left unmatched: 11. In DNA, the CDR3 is TGTGCCAGCAGTTATCCGGGACAGGTTACGAAGCAGTTCTTC. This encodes CASSYPGQVTKQFF.

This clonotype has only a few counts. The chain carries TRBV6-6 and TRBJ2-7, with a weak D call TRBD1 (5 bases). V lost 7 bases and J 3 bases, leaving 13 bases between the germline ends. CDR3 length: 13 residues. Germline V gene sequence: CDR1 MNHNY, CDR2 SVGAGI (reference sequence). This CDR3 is CASNLGAYYEQYF. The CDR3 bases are TGTGCCAGCAACCTTGGGGCCTACTACGAGCAGTACTTC.

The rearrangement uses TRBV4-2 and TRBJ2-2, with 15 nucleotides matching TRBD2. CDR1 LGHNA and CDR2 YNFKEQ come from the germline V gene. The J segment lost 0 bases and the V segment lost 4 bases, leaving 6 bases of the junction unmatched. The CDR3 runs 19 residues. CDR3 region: CASSPGLAGGVTNTGELFF. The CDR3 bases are TGTGCCAGCAGCCCCGGACTAGCGGGAGGGGTAACGAACACCGGGGAGCTGTTTTTT.

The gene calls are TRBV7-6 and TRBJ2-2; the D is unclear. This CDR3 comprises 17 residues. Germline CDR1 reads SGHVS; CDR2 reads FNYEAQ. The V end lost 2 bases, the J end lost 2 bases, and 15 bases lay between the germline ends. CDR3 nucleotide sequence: TGTGCCAGCAGCTTACCGGTCTTGGGCCAAAACACCGGGGAGCTGTTTTTT. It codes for CASSLPVLGQNTGELFF.

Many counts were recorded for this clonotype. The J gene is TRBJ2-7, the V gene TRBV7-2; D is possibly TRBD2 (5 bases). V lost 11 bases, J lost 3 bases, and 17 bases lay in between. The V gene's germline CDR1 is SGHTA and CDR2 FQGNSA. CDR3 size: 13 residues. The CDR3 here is CAGSGNLNYEQYF. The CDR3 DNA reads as TGTGCCGGATCCGGGAACCTAAACTACGAGCAGTACTTC.

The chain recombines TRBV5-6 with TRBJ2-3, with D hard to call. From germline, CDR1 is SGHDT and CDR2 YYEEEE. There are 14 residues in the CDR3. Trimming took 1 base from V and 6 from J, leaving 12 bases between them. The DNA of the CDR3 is TGTGCCAGCAGCTTGAGGCACTTGGGGGATACGCAGTATTTT. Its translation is CASSLRHLGDTQYF.

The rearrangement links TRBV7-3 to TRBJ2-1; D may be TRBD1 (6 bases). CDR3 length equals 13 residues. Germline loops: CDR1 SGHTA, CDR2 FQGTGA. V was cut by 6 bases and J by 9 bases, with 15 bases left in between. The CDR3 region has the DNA TGTGCCAGCAGTTTACACAGGGACGGTGAGCAGTTCTTC. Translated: CASSLHRDGEQFF.

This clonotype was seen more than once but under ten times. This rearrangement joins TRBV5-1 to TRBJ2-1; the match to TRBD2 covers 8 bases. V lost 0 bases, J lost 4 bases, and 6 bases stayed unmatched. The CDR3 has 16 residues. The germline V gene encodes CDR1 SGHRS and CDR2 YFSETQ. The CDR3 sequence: CASSLAFTSGYNEQFF. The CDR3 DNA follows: TGCGCCAGCAGCTTGGCATTTACTAGCGGATACAATGAGCAGTTCTTC.

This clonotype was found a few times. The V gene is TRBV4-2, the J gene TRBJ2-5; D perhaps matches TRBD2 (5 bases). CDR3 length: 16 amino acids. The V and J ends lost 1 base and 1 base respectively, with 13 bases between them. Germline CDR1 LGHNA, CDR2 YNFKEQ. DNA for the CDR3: TGTGCCAGCAGCCAAGGGAGGAATAGACCCCAAGAGACCCAGTACTTC. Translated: CASSQGRNRPQETQYF.

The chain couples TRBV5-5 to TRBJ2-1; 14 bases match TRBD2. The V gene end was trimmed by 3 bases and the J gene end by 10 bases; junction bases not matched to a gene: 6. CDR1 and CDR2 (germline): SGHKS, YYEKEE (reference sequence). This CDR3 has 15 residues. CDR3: CASSWGLAGAKEQFF. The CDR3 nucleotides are TGTGCCAGCAGCTGGGGACTAGCGGGAGCGAAGGAGCAGTTCTTC. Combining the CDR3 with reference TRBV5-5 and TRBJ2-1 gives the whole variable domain DAGVTQSPTHLIKTRGQQVTLRCSPISGHKSVSWYQQVLGQGPQFIFQYYEKEERGRGNFPDRFSARQFPNYSSELNVNALLLGDSALYLCASSWGLAGAKEQFFGPGTRLTVL.

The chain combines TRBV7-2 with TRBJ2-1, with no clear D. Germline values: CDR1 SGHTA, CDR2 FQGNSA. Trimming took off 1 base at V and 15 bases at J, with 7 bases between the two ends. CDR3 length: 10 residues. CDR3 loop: CASSLEKRFF. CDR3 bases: TGTGCCAGCAGCTTAGAAAAGCGGTTCTTC. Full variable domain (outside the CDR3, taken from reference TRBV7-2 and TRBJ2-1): GAGVSQSPSNKVTEKGKDVELRCDPISGHTALYWYRQSLGQGLEFLIYFQGNSAPDKSGLPSDRFSAERTGGSVSTLTIQRTQQEDSAVYLCASSLEKRFFGPGTRLTVL.

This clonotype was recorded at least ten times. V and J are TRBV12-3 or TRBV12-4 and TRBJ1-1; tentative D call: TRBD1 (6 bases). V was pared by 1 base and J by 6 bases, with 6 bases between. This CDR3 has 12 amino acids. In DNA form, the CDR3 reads TGTGCCAGCAGTTTAGGGGGGCCTGAAGCTTTCTTT. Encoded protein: CASSLGGPEAFF.

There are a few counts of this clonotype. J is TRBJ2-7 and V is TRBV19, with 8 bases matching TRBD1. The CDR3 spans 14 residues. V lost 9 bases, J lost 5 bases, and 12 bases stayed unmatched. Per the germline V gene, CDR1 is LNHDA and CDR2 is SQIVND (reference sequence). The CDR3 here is CARDYLRGRDEQYF. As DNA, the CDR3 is TGTGCCAGAGACTACCTCAGGGGGCGGGACGAGCAGTACTTC.